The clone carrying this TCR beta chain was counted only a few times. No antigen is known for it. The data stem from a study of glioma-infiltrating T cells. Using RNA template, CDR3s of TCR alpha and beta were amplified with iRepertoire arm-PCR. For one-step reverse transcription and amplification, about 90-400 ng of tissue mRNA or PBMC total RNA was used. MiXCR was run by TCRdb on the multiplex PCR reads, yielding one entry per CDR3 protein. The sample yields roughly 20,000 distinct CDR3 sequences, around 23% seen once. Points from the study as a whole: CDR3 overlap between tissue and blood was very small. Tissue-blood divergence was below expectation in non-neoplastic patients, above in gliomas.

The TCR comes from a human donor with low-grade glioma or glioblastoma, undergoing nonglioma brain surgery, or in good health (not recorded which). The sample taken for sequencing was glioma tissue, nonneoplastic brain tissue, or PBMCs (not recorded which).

This CDR3 is CASSPGQGYTEAFF. The CDR3 DNA reads as TGTGCCAGCAGTCCGGGACAGGGGTACACTGAAGCTTTCTTT. The chain combines TRBV12-3 or TRBV12-4 with TRBJ1-1, with TRBD1 identical over 10 bases. The junction had 3 bases not matched to a gene; V was cut back by 5 bases and J by 3 bases. CDR3 length equals 14 residues.